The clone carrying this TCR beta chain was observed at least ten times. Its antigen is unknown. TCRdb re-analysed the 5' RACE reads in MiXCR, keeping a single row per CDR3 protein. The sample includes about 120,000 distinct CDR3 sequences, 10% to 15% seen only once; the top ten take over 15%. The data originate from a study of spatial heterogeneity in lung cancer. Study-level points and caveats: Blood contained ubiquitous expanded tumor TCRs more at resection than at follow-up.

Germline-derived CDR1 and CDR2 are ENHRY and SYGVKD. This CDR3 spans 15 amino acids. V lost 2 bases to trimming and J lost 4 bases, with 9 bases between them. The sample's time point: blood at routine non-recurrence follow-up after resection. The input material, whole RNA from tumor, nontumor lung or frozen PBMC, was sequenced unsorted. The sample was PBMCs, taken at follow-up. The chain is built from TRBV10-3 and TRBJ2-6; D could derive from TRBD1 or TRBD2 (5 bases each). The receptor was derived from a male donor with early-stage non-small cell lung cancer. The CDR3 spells CAISELGTGANVLTF. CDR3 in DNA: TGTGCCATCAGTGAGCTAGGGACCGGGGCCAACGTCCTGACTTTC.